The rows below give T cell receptor beta chains drawn from one sample of a study of blood T cell repertoires in COVID-19. Clones were sequenced by immunoSEQ multiplex PCR, and TCRdb holds only the in-frame ones, with some missing. Of 100,000 to 150,000 clones listed, 65% to 85% are singletons. What was sequenced was peripheral blood. Every receptor here comes from a man in his 70s with acute or convalescent COVID-19. The CDR3 runs from the conserved cysteine through the conserved F or W. The D gene is left open where the match is weak. Rows give clone size only sometimes, using once, few, many, or a class for an expanded clone.

length	V	J	D	size	CDR3	DNA
12	TRBV7-9	TRBJ1-1	.	.	CASSIDTTEAFF	TGTGCCAGCAGCATTGACACCACTGAAGCTTTCTTT
16	TRBV28	TRBJ1-1	TRBD1	.	CASSLLAGTGGTEAFF	TGTGCCAGCAGTTTATTGGCGGGGACAGGGGGCACTGAAGCTTTCTTT
14	TRBV6-5	TRBJ1-1	TRBD1	.	CASRDRGENTEAFF	TGTGCCAGCAGGGACAGGGGTGAGAACACTGAAGCTTTCTTT
12	TRBV11-1	TRBJ1-1	.	.	CASSHEGAEAFF	TGTGCCAGCAGCCACGAGGGGGCTGAAGCTTTCTTT
14	TRBV11-2	TRBJ2-1	.	.	CASSFSQTNNEQFF	TGTGCCAGCAGCTTTTCACAGACCAACAATGAGCAGTTCTTC
14	TRBV5-1	TRBJ2-7	.	.	CASSWTEGAGEQYF	TGCGCCAGCAGCTGGACGGAGGGGGCGGGCGAGCAGTACTTC
15	TRBV5-1	TRBJ2-4	.	.	CASSVGGFMVNIQYF	TGCGCCAGCAGCGTGGGGGGCTTTATGGTTAACATTCAGTACTTC
14	TRBV2	TRBJ1-2	TRBD1	few	CASRLGQGPSGYTF	TGTGCCAGCAGATTGGGACAGGGGCCCTCTGGCTACACCTTC
14	TRBV2	TRBJ2-7	TRBD1	few	CASRGTVHSYEQYF	TGTGCCAGCAGGGGGACAGTACACTCCTACGAGCAGTACTTC
16	TRBV2	TRBJ1-1	.	few	CASSETGWELNTEAFF	TGTGCCAGCAGTGAAACAGGGTGGGAATTGAACACTGAAGCTTTCTTT
12	TRBV30	TRBJ1-2	TRBD1	.	CAWRQGNGGYTF	TGTGCCTGGAGACAGGGGAACGGCGGCTACACCTTC
13	TRBV10-3	TRBJ1-2	.	once	CAISELENYGYTF	TGTGCCATCAGTGAGCTGGAGAACTATGGCTACACCTTC
12	TRBV24-1	TRBJ2-3	TRBD2	.	CATGTTTDTQYF	TGTGCCACCGGGACTACCACAGATACGCAGTATTTT
15	TRBV9	TRBJ2-2	TRBD1	.	CASSVDGQGAGELFF	TGTGCCAGCAGCGTAGATGGACAGGGGGCCGGGGAGCTGTTTTTT
14	TRBV27	TRBJ2-7	TRBD1	.	CASRRTGLIYEQYF	TGTGCCAGCAGACGGACAGGGTTAATCTACGAGCAGTACTTC
17	TRBV4-1	TRBJ2-1	TRBD1	once	CASSLGPGTGANNEQFF	TGCGCCAGCAGCCTGGGGCCCGGGACAGGGGCAAACAATGAGCAGTTCTTC
14	TRBV9	TRBJ2-2	.	.	CASSASLVTGELFF	TGTGCCAGCAGCGCCAGTCTAGTCACCGGGGAGCTGTTTTTT
11	TRBV6-5	TRBJ2-5	.	once	CATTVGKTQYF	TGTGCCACCACCGTCGGGAAGACCCAGTACTTC
14	TRBV11-2	TRBJ2-7	TRBD2	.	CASSRLAGDYEQYF	TGTGCCAGCAGCCGACTAGCGGGGGACTACGAGCAGTACTTC
16	TRBV9	TRBJ2-7	.	.	CASSSDQTVSSYEQYF	TGTGCCAGCAGCTCAGACCAGACAGTCAGCTCCTACGAGCAGTACTTC
16	TRBV9	TRBJ2-5	.	few	CASSVAPQGSEETQYF	TGTGCCAGCAGCGTAGCCCCCCAGGGTTCCGAAGAGACCCAGTACTTC
14	TRBV4-1	TRBJ2-5	.	.	CASSQQGGQETQYF	TGCGCCAGCAGCCAGCAGGGTGGACAAGAGACCCAGTACTTC
14	TRBV3-1/TRBV3-2	TRBJ1-3	TRBD1	.	CASSDRDSGNTIYF	TGTGCCAGCAGTGACAGGGATTCTGGAAACACCATATATTTT
15	TRBV29-1	TRBJ2-5	TRBD1	.	CSVEGRWTGEETQYF	TGCAGCGTTGAAGGGCGCTGGACAGGGGAAGAGACCCAGTACTTC
15	TRBV2	TRBJ1-2	.	once	CASSGVAGPNYGYTF	TGTGCCAGCAGTGGCGTCGCAGGGCCTAACTATGGCTACACCTTC
16	TRBV12-5	TRBJ1-1	.	.	CASGPRGMGGLAEAFF	TGTGCTAGTGGCCCGAGAGGAATGGGGGGGCTGGCTGAAGCTTTCTTT
11	TRBV2	TRBJ2-7	.	.	CASSESSFCHF	TGTGCCAGCAGTGAGTCATCATTTTGTCACTTC
16	TRBV5-1	TRBJ1-1	TRBD1	.	CASSLSGGLGNTEAFF	TGCGCCAGCAGCCTGTCAGGGGGCTTGGGGAACACTGAAGCTTTCTTT
17	TRBV30	TRBJ2-1	.	few	CAWRETGSGHENNEQFF	TGTGCCTGGAGGGAAACCGGATCGGGACACGAGAACAATGAGCAGTTCTTC
15	TRBV24-1	TRBJ1-2	.	.	CATSDPKTGNYGYTF	TGTGCCACCAGTGACCCCAAAACAGGGAACTATGGCTACACCTTC
16	TRBV29-1	TRBJ2-1	TRBD1	.	CSVEGLSDRGLGEQFF	TGCAGCGTTGAAGGCCTTTCAGACAGGGGGCTGGGGGAGCAGTTCTTC
14	TRBV5-5	TRBJ1-4	TRBD1	.	CASSPGDREEKLFF	TGTGCCAGCAGCCCTGGAGACAGGGAGGAAAAACTGTTTTTT
17	TRBV3-1/TRBV3-2	TRBJ2-1	TRBD2	.	CASSLGTSGGLFNEQFF	TGTGCCAGCAGCCTCGGGACTAGCGGGGGACTCTTCAATGAGCAGTTCTTC
12	TRBV12-3/TRBV12-4	TRBJ1-1	TRBD1	.	CASSTGGTEAFF	TGTGCCAGCAGCACAGGGGGAACTGAAGCTTTCTTT
14	TRBV28	TRBJ1-3	TRBD1	.	CASSPGTVRTTIYF	TGTGCCAGCAGCCCAGGGACAGTCCGAACCACCATATATTTT
15	TRBV15	TRBJ1-2	.	.	CATSREGRGNYGYTF	TGTGCCACCAGCAGAGAAGGCAGAGGCAACTATGGCTACACCTTC
13	TRBV6-5	TRBJ1-2	.	.	CASSPQGDYGYTF	TGTGCCAGCAGTCCACAGGGCGACTATGGCTACACCTTC
15	TRBV5-8	TRBJ1-1	.	.	CASSLSGTLNTEAFF	TGTGCCAGCAGCTTGTCTGGGACATTGAACACTGAAGCTTTCTTT
15	TRBV5-1	TRBJ1-1	.	.	CASSWIPGPNTEAFF	TGCGCCAGCAGCTGGATCCCAGGGCCGAACACTGAAGCTTTCTTT
13	TRBV2	TRBJ1-1	TRBD1	.	CASTKQGITEAFF	TGTGCCAGCACTAAACAGGGGATCACTGAAGCTTTCTTT
15	TRBV6-1	TRBJ1-1	.	.	CASSEGQGRNTEAFF	TGTGCCAGCAGTGAAGGGCAGGGGAGGAACACTGAAGCTTTCTTT
15	TRBV27	TRBJ1-5	TRBD1	.	CASSPIGTGYQPQHF	TGTGCCAGCAGTCCTATCGGGACAGGATATCAGCCCCAGCATTTT
17	TRBV4-1	TRBJ1-4	.	.	CASSQGSQGRPAEKLFF	TGCGCCAGCAGCCAAGGATCCCAGGGTCGCCCGGCGGAAAAACTGTTTTTT
13	TRBV2	TRBJ2-1	TRBD2	once	CASRAGGLDEQFF	TGTGCCAGTCGGGCGGGGGGGCTTGATGAGCAGTTCTTC
14	TRBV5-4	TRBJ1-1	.	.	CASKTWALNTEAFF	TGTGCCAGCAAGACATGGGCCCTGAACACTGAAGCTTTCTTT
13	TRBV29-1	TRBJ2-1	TRBD2	.	CSVDGGAGNEQFF	TGCAGCGTTGACGGGGGGGCGGGAAATGAGCAGTTCTTC
15	TRBV7-2	TRBJ2-2	.	.	CASSLMSLASGELFF	TGTGCCAGCAGCTTAATGTCTCTAGCCTCGGGGGAGCTGTTTTTT
15	TRBV2	TRBJ1-6	TRBD1	.	CASRTGVAGNSPLHF	TGTGCCAGCAGGACAGGGGTAGCAGGGAATTCACCCCTCCACTTT
14	TRBV5-1	TRBJ2-5	.	.	CASSLAFERETQYF	TGCGCCAGCAGCTTGGCCTTTGAACGGGAGACCCAGTACTTC
15	TRBV28	TRBJ2-2	.	.	CATLRYRGIGGELFF	TGTGCCACACTTAGATACCGGGGAATTGGCGGGGAGCTGTTTTTT
11	TRBV20-1	TRBJ1-2	.	.	CSASDRYGYTF	TGCAGTGCTAGTGACCGGTATGGCTACACCTTC
14	TRBV10-3	TRBJ2-3	TRBD2	.	CATALGLDPDTQYF	TGTGCCACCGCTCTAGGACTAGACCCAGATACGCAGTATTTT
15	TRBV5-1	TRBJ2-7	.	.	CASSSDGIGSYEQYF	TGCGCCAGCAGCTCTGACGGAATAGGGAGCTACGAGCAGTACTTC
14	TRBV11-2	TRBJ2-1	.	.	CASTPGNRANEQFF	TGTGCCAGCACCCCCGGGAACAGGGCAAATGAGCAGTTCTTC
14	TRBV28	TRBJ1-6	TRBD1	few	CASSLGQGNSPLHF	TGTGCCAGCAGTCTTGGACAGGGGAATTCACCCCTCCACTTT
14	TRBV29-1	TRBJ2-7	.	few	CSVRTLRGSYEQYF	TGCAGCGTTAGGACCCTGCGGGGCTCCTACGAGCAGTACTTC